A single sample gave rise to the 30 T cell receptor beta chains below, sequenced in a study of cytomegalovirus exposure and HLA in healthy donors. The primer mix had 60 Vbeta and 13 Jbeta primers. Assay: immunoSEQ multiplex PCR; the TCRdb copy retains only in-frame clones and omits some. Seen here are roughly 170,000 clones, more than 65% observed once, and the top ten hold under 1.5%. Sequenced material: PBMCs. The receptors come from a girl aged 2-10 years in good health and CMV-seropositive.

The rearrangement joins TRBV4-2 to TRBJ2-7; D might be TRBD2 (6 bases). CDR1 and CDR2 from the germline V gene are LGHNA and YNFKEQ. Trimming shortened V by 5 bases and J by 2 bases, and 13 bases separated the two germline ends. The CDR3 runs 14 residues. CDR3 nucleotide sequence: TGTGCCAGCAGCGAACGGGAGTCTACCTACGAGCAGTACTTC. It yields the protein CASSERESTYEQYF.

This chain joins TRBV29-1 and TRBJ1-2; possible D gene TRBD1, 6 bases. The V gene's germline CDR1 is SQVTM and CDR2 ANQGSEA. V lost 4 bases, J lost 8 bases, and 23 bases lay in between. The CDR3 is 15 residues long. The CDR3 loop reads CSVGFHRAGEGGYTF. The DNA for the CDR3 is TGCAGCGTTGGTTTCCACAGGGCTGGGGAAGGCGGCTACACCTTC. Supplemented by reference TRBV29-1 and TRBJ1-2, the full variable domain reads SAVISQKPSRDICQRGTSLTIQCQVDSQVTMMFWYRQQPGQSLTLIATANQGSEATYESGFVIDKFPISRPNLTFSTLTVSNMSPEDSSIYLCSVGFHRAGEGGYTFGSGTRLTVV.

The chain combines TRBV10-1 with TRBJ2-7, with TRBD1 matching over 10 bases. The trim removed 6 bases at V and 5 bases at J, leaving 7 bases unmatched. The V gene's germline CDR1 is WNHNN and CDR2 SYGVQD (reference sequence). The CDR3 spans 14 residues. CDR3 residues: CASRAGTGDHEQYF. The CDR3, as DNA: TGCGCCAGCAGAGCCGGGACAGGGGACCACGAGCAGTACTTC.

The chain has TRBV5-1 and TRBJ2-7, with TRBD1 matching over 7 bases. CDR3 size: 15 residues. The junction had 7 bases not matched to a gene; V was cut back by 4 bases and J by 0 bases. Germline CDR1 SGHRS, CDR2 YFSETQ. CDR3 nucleotides: TGCGCCAGCAGCATACTGGACAGGTTCTCCTACGAGCAGTACTTC. Translation: CASSILDRFSYEQYF.

The J gene is TRBJ2-1, the V gene TRBV7-3, with TRBD1 identical over 7 bases. The CDR3 extends over 14 amino acids. The junction had 12 bases not matched to a gene; V was cut back by 5 bases and J by 11 bases. Germline loops: CDR1 SGHTA, CDR2 FQGTGA. CDR3 region: CASSPPGTAGQQFF. The CDR3 coding sequence is TGTGCCAGCAGCCCCCCCGGGACAGCCGGGCAGCAGTTCTTC.

Remarks on this clone: The sample contains more than one DNA sequence encoding this CDR3. The chain carries TRBV18 and TRBJ2-7, with D perhaps TRBD1 (5 bases). V was pared by 2 bases and J by 7 bases, with 12 bases between. The CDR3 has 13 amino acids. Germline values: CDR1 KGHSH, CDR2 LQKENI. The CDR3 coding sequence is TGTGCCAGCTCACCATCGGACACCAGGGAGCAGTACTTC. This codes for CASSPSDTREQYF. The variable domain in full, completed from reference TRBV18 and TRBJ2-7, reads NAGVMQNPRHLVRRRGQEARLRCSPMKGHSHVYWYRQLPEEGLKFMVYLQKENIIDESGMPKERFSAEFPKEGPSILRIQQVVRGDSAAYFCASSPSDTREQYFGPGTRLTVT.

In DNA, the CDR3 is TGTGCCAGCAGCCTCGGACAGGGATGGAGGGAGACCCAGTACTTC. It yields the protein CASSLGQGWRETQYF. The chain uses TRBV7-9 and TRBJ2-5, with TRBD1 matching over 8 bases. CDR1 and CDR2 (germline): SEHNR, FQNEAQ (reference sequence). The J segment lost 5 bases and the V segment lost 5 bases, leaving 10 bases of the junction unmatched. CDR3 size: 15 residues.

V is TRBV5-4 and J is TRBJ1-1; tentatively, D is TRBD1 (5 bases). The length of the CDR3 is 14 residues. The germline V and J ends were trimmed by 4 bases and 1 base, with 11 bases remaining between them. In germline, CDR1 is SGHNT, CDR2 YYREEE (reference sequence). In DNA form, the CDR3 reads TGTGCCAGCAGCCACCGGGACTGGAACACTGAAGCTTTCTTT. Translation gives CASSHRDWNTEAFF. Combining the CDR3 with reference TRBV5-4 and TRBJ1-1 gives the whole variable domain ETGVTQSPTHLIKTRGQQVTLRCSSQSGHNTVSWYQQALGQGPQFIFQYYREEENGRGNFPPRFSGLQFPNYSSELNVNALELDDSALYLCASSHRDWNTEAFFGQGTRLTVV.

The chain joins TRBV5-1 to TRBJ2-2; the match to TRBD2 covers 9 bases. Germline assignment: CDR1 SGHRS and CDR2 YFSETQ. V lost 3 bases to trimming and J lost 5 bases; unmatched junction nucleotides: 5. This CDR3 contains 15 residues. The CDR3 coding sequence is TGCGCCAGCAGCTCGGGACTAGCAGAGACCGGGGAGCTGTTTTTT. It is translated as CASSSGLAETGELFF. Filled out from reference TRBV5-1 and TRBJ2-2, the complete variable domain reads KAGVTQTPRYLIKTRGQQVTLSCSPISGHRSVSWYQQTPGQGLQFLFEYFSETQRNKGNFPGRFSGRQFSNSRSEMNVSTLELGDSALYLCASSSGLAETGELFFGEGSRLTVL.

The genes are TRBV11-2 and TRBJ2-7; 8 positions match TRBD1. The CDR3 sequence is 15 residues long. V shed 3 bases and J 6 bases; nucleotides not matched to a gene: 10. Germline V gives CDR1 SGHAT, CDR2 FQNNGV. The CDR3 region is CASSFAAQGGTEQYF. In DNA form, the CDR3 reads TGTGCCAGCAGCTTCGCCGCACAGGGGGGAACCGAGCAGTACTTC.

V is TRBV5-8 and J is TRBJ1-1; unclear D gene. Looked up from germline, CDR1 is SGHTS and CDR2 is YDEGEE. The CDR3 spans 14 residues. V was shortened by 0 bases and J by 5 bases, with 11 bases between the two germline ends. The CDR3 bases are TGTGCCAGCAGCTTGGATCGTGGGAGGACTGAAGCTTTCTTT. Translating gives CASSLDRGRTEAFF.

V and J are TRBV29-1 and TRBJ2-7; 9 nucleotides align to TRBD2. The CDR3 consists of 15 residues. Looked up from germline, CDR1 is SQVTM and CDR2 is ANQGSEA. V gave up 6 bases and J gave up 4 bases; unmatched junction bases: 13. The CDR3 nucleotides read TGCAGCGTCACTCTGGGGGCTAGCGGGGTTTACGAGCAGTACTTC. This translates into CSVTLGASGVYEQYF.

This sequence joins TRBV11-3 and TRBJ1-1; D is unresolved. Per germline, CDR1 SGHNT and CDR2 YENEEA. V was pared by 5 bases and J by 3 bases, with 19 bases between. This CDR3 is built from 16 residues. The chain's CDR3 is CASSLGRQPGDTEAFF. The CDR3 DNA reads TGTGCCAGCAGCCTAGGAAGGCAGCCCGGGGACACTGAAGCTTTCTTT.

The V and J genes are TRBV5-1 and TRBJ2-6; possible D gene TRBD1, 5 bases. The V and J ends lost 2 bases and 0 bases respectively, with 9 bases between them. CDR3 length equals 16 residues. Germline CDR1 and CDR2: SGHRS and YFSETQ. CDR3 amino acids: CASSLRTNSGANVLTF. For the CDR3, the DNA is TGCGCCAGCAGCTTAAGGACAAACTCTGGGGCCAACGTCCTGACTTTC.

The chain has TRBV28 and TRBJ1-4; no reliable D call. In germline, CDR1 is MDHEN, CDR2 SYDVKM. Trimming took off 4 bases at V and 0 bases at J, with 12 bases between the two ends. The CDR3 is 16 amino acids. The CDR3 nucleotides are TGTGCCAGCAGTTCCGTAGACGGGACAACTAATGAAAAACTGTTTTTT. Its translation is CASSSVDGTTNEKLFF.

The chain is built from TRBV11-2 and TRBJ1-2, with D tentatively TRBD1 (6 bases). Germline V gene sequence: CDR1 SGHAT, CDR2 FQNNGV. There are 14 residues in the CDR3. V shed 4 bases and J shed 8 bases, with 17 bases lying between them. Here the CDR3 reads CASSSQRGPGGYTF. DNA for the CDR3: TGTGCCAGCAGCTCCCAGCGGGGGCCGGGAGGCTACACCTTC.

This chain links TRBV9 with TRBJ2-7; a weak D match, TRBD2 (5 bases). The CDR3 runs to 14 residues. V lost 2 bases, J lost 0 bases, and 9 bases lay in between. Per germline, CDR1 SGDLS and CDR2 YYNGEE. In nucleotides, the CDR3 is TGTGCCAGCAGCGTGGTAGGGAGCTCCTACGAGCAGTACTTC. It is translated as CASSVVGSSYEQYF.

The chain links TRBV9 to TRBJ1-1; D remains unclear. There are 15 residues in the CDR3. V was pared by 4 bases and J by 3 bases, with 16 bases between. In germline, CDR1 is SGDLS, CDR2 YYNGEE. CDR3 sequence (DNA): TGTGCCAGCAGCCCTCGGAGGGATAGGGACACTGAAGCTTTCTTT. Translation gives CASSPRRDRDTEAFF.

The chain couples TRBV27 to TRBJ1-1; a weak D match, TRBD1 (6 bases). V was shortened by 7 bases and J by 4 bases, with 13 bases between the two germline ends. CDR3 length: 13 residues. The V gene's germline CDR1 is MNHEY and CDR2 SMNVEV (reference sequence). CDR3 in amino acids: CASMQQGLTEAFF. The CDR3 coding sequence is TGTGCCAGCATGCAACAGGGTCTCACTGAAGCTTTCTTT.

The chain carries TRBV4-1 and TRBJ2-2; 12 bases are shared with TRBD2. Germline V CDR1 and CDR2: MGHRA, YSYEKL. V shed 4 bases, J shed 9 bases, and the junction held 9 bases outside the gene matches. CDR3 length: 16 residues. The CDR3 DNA is TGCGCCAGCAGCCTCGGACTAGCGGGAACCATGCGGGAGCTGTTTTTT. Its translation: CASSLGLAGTMRELFF.

The chain joins TRBV6-5 to TRBJ2-3, with D uncertain. This CDR3 contains 12 residues. CDR1 and CDR2 from the germline V gene are MNHEY and SVGAGI. V shed 5 bases and J shed 1 base, with 4 bases lying between them. CDR3 coding DNA: TGTGCCAGCAGTAGCGGCACAGATACGCAGTATTTT. Translated: CASSSGTDTQYF.

This clone was observed a handful of times. The J gene is TRBJ1-1, the V gene TRBV30; no reliable D call. Deletions cut 1 base from V and 4 bases from J, with 7 bases between. The germline gives CDR1 GTSNPN, CDR2 SVGIG (reference sequence). CDR3 length equals 12 residues. The CDR3 nucleotides are TGTGCCTGGAGTGAGCGTATCACTGAAGCTTTCTTT. The encoded protein is CAWSERITEAFF.

This chain connects TRBV5-4 to TRBJ1-1; D not certain. Germline V gene sequence: CDR1 SGHNT, CDR2 YYREEE (reference sequence). V was trimmed by 0 bases and J by 4 bases, leaving 10 bases between them. This CDR3 region has 14 residues. In DNA, the CDR3 is TGTGCCAGCAGCTTGGACAGCACTCTCACTGAAGCTTTCTTT. Encoded protein: CASSLDSTLTEAFF.

The chain joins TRBV14 to TRBJ2-6, with 7 nucleotides matching TRBD1. Trimming at V came to 3 bases and at J to 0 bases, leaving 5 bases not matched to a gene. The germline V gene has CDR1 SGHDN and CDR2 FVKESK. The CDR3 has 17 amino acids. This CDR3 reads CASSHRDSFSGANVLTF. The CDR3 nucleotides read TGTGCCAGCAGCCATAGGGACAGTTTCTCTGGGGCCAACGTCCTGACTTTC.

This chain joins TRBV15 and TRBJ2-7; 7 positions match TRBD1. The CDR3 runs 13 residues. CDR1 is LNHNV and CDR2 is YYDKDF in the germline V gene (reference sequence). J was trimmed by 6 bases and V by 5 bases; bases with no gene match: 7. CDR3 region: CATSRDRVFEQYF. The CDR3 DNA reads TGTGCCACCAGCCGGGACAGAGTATTCGAGCAGTACTTC.

The chain links TRBV4-1 to TRBJ2-6; TRBD1 is a possible D gene (5 bases). Trimming stripped 6 bases from V and 0 bases from J, with 12 bases between. This CDR3 spans 16 amino acids. Germline V lookup: CDR1 MGHRA, CDR2 YSYEKL. CDR3 coding DNA: TGCGCCAGCAGAAACCAGGGAAGCTCTGGGGCCAACGTCCTGACTTTC. Translating gives CASRNQGSSGANVLTF.

V gene TRBV7-8 combines with J gene TRBJ2-7; 8 bases align to TRBD1. Germline CDR1 reads SGHVS; CDR2 reads FQNEAQ. The CDR3 spans 13 residues. The J segment lost 4 bases and the V segment lost 5 bases, leaving 4 bases of the junction unmatched. CDR3: CASSPGTGYEQYF. The CDR3 region has the DNA TGTGCCAGCAGCCCCGGGACAGGTTACGAGCAGTACTTC.

The CDR3 nucleotides read TGTGCCAGCAGCAAAGTTCTCCCGGACTGGTGCTTCACAGATACGCAGTATTTT. This codes for CASSKVLPDWCFTDTQYF. The V and J genes are TRBV21-1 and TRBJ2-3; TRBD2, the D gene given by the table, was not confirmed from the DNA. TRBV21-1 is designated a pseudogene. The CDR3 sequence is 18 residues long.

With regard to this clone: The same CDR3 is also encoded by other DNA sequences in this sample. The gene calls are TRBV18 and TRBJ1-2; TRBD1 aligns across 7 bases. This CDR3 is built from 13 residues. J gave up 6 bases and V 3 bases, and 4 bases lay outside the gene matches. Per germline, CDR1 KGHSH and CDR2 LQKENI. CDR3 sequence (DNA): TGTGCCAGCTCACCGCAGGGGGAAAATGGCTACACCTTC. Amino acid sequence: CASSPQGENGYTF.

The V call is TRBV2, the J call TRBJ1-5; 8 bases map to TRBD1. The CDR3 length is 16 residues. V was clipped by 2 bases and J by 2 bases; unmatched bases: 5. Germline V gene lookup returns CDR1 SNHLY and CDR2 FYNNEI. CDR3 region: CASSETSTGGNQPQHF. CDR3 in DNA: TGTGCCAGCAGTGAAACGTCGACAGGGGGCAATCAGCCCCAGCATTTT.